Sequencing of this TCR beta chain was carried out in a study of blood T cell repertoires in COVID-19. Turning to the study itself: Specimens from acute and convalescent COVID-19 originated in the United States, Italy and Spain.

Germline lookup yields CDR1 MNHEY and CDR2 SMNVEV (reference sequence). The CDR3 contains 15 residues. The trim removed 8 bases at V and 3 bases at J, leaving 5 bases unmatched. Authors' analysis steps: Reference gene primer amplification in the assay estimated nucleated cell counts. Repertoires were generated with immunoSEQ multiplex PCR, while TCRdb's copy carries only in-frame clones and drops some. The V and J calls and clone size are taken from that table; D and trimming were inferred from the DNA. In the table there are tens of thousands of clones, 70% to 90% of which are singletons. This chain joins TRBV27 and TRBJ1-4, with 11 positions matching TRBD1. This receptor was taken from a woman in her 70s with active COVID-19. The specimen was peripheral blood. The CDR3 reads CASGTGGLANEKLFF. The CDR3, as DNA: TGTGCCAGCGGGACAGGGGGTTTGGCTAATGAAAAACTGTTTTTT.